This T cell receptor beta chain was sequenced for a study of metastatic and nonmetastatic thyroid tumors. Study-level information: Repertoire data that came from the blood and tumor or nodule tissue of malignant and benign thyroid patients were compared. General observations from the study: It was reportedly found that TCR beta diversity was significantly higher in malignant thyroid tumors than in benign nodules, a difference seen in both blood and tumor samples.

Per the germline V gene, CDR1 is SGHTA and CDR2 is FQGNSA. The CDR3 has 14 residues. The ends lost 4 bases at V and 8 bases at J; junction bases unmatched: 7. Comment on this clone: What it binds is not known.

Per the study methods: Between-group CDR3 differences, defined by clinicopathological status, yielded a distant-metastasis classifier for papillary thyroid cancer. TCRdb reprocessed the PCR reads using MiXCR. TCRdb, not the original authors, processed these V and J calls. Of roughly 15,000 clones in the sample, around 22% were seen once. Every patient was untreated before thyroid surgery. The rearrangement joins TRBV7-2 to TRBJ1-2; TRBD1 agrees at 10 bases. This clonotype was sampled from a female donor with papillary thyroid cancer or a benign thyroid nodule (not recorded which). Some clones in this sample may be carry-over from other donors' samples. The sample comprised adjacent normal tissue. CDR3 residues: CASSSTGTGEGYTF. As DNA, the CDR3 is TGTGCCAGCAGCTCCACCGGGACAGGGGAAGGCTACACCTTC. The full variable domain, completed using reference TRBV7-2 and TRBJ1-2, is GAGVSQSPSNKVTEKGKDVELRCDPISGHTALYWYRQSLGQGLEFLIYFQGNSAPDKSGLPSDRFSAERTGGSVSTLTIQRTQQEDSAVYLCASSSTGTGEGYTFGSGTRLTVV.